This T cell receptor beta chain stems from a study of T-cell reconstitution after alpha-beta-depleted transplantation in children. Study observations and caveats: Surviving recipient T cells and thymic progenitors accounted for the high day-60 TCRbeta diversity observed in some patients. At one year after transplant, newly produced T cells mostly accounted for T-cell counts and diversity. About two months after transplant, alpha-beta T cells reportedly came from several hundred expanded graft clones.

The CDR3 loop spans 14 amino acids. With 3 bases removed from V and 6 bases from J, the gap between germline ends came to 12 bases. CDR1 and CDR2 (germline): DFQATT, SNEGSKA (reference sequence). This clonotype was picked up a small number of times. Its antigen is not known. Using unique molecular identifiers, the investigators prepared the TCRbeta library. TCRdb re-analysed the PCR reads in MiXCR, keeping a single row per CDR3 protein. Found here are about 58,000 distinct CDR3 sequences, 35% to 55% of them singletons; the top ten hold more than 95%. The receptor's source is a male patient aged 5 to 17 who had a stem cell transplant for acute lymphoblastic leukemia, so the T cells may come from the graft donor. The material sequenced was PBMCs, mostly from graft donor cells, taken 360 days after TCRalphabeta/CD19-depleted stem cell transplant. The chain links TRBV20-1 to TRBJ2-6; possible D gene TRBD2, 5 bases. The DNA for the CDR3 is TGCAGTGCTAGGTACGGGGAGTTGGCCAACGTCCTGACTTTC. Translated: CSARYGELANVLTF.